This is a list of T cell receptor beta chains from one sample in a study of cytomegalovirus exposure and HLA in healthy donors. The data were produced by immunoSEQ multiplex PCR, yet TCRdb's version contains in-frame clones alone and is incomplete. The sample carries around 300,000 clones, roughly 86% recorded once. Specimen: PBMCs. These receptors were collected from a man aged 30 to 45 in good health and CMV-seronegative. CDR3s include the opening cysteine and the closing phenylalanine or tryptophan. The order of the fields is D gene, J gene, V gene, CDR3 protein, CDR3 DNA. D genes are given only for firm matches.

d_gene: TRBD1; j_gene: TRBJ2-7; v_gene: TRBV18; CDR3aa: CASSPGTGGFDEQYF; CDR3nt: TGTGCCAGCTCACCTGGGACAGGGGGTTTCGACGAGCAGTACTTC
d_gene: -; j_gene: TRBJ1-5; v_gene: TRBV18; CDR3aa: CASSETVWGNQPQHF; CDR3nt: TGTGCCAGCTCAGAGACAGTGTGGGGCAATCAGCCCCAGCATTTT
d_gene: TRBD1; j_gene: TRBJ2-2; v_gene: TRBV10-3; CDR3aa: CAISDYGQGNTGELFF; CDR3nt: TGTGCCATCAGTGACTACGGACAGGGGAACACCGGGGAGCTGTTTTTT
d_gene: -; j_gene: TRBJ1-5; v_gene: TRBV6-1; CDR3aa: CASSRTHLGNQPQHF; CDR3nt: TGTGCCAGCAGTAGAACTCACCTCGGGAATCAGCCCCAGCATTTT
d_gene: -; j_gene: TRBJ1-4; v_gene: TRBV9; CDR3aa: CASSVGRGITNEKLFF; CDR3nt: TGTGCCAGCAGCGTAGGGCGGGGAATAACTAATGAAAAACTGTTTTTT
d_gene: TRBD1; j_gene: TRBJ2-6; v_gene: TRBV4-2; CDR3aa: CASSQFQLSGTGIAGANVLTF; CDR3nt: TGTGCCAGCAGCCAGTTTCAGCTTTCCGGGACAGGGATCGCTGGGGCCAACGTCCTGACTTTC
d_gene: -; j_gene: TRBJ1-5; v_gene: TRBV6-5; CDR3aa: CASTGTQNQPQHF; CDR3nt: TGTGCCAGCACCGGGACACAAAATCAGCCCCAGCATTTT
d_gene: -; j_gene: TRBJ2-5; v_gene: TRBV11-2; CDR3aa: CASSSGSQETQYF; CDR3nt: TGTGCCAGCAGCTCGGGGTCCCAAGAGACCCAGTACTTC
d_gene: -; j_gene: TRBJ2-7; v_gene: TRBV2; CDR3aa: CASMGRFYEQYF; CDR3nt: TGTGCCAGCATGGGCAGGTTCTACGAGCAGTACTTC
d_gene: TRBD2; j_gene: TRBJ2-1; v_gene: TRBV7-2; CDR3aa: CASSPRLAEQFF; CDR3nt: TGTGCCAGCAGCCCCAGACTAGCGGAGCAGTTCTTC
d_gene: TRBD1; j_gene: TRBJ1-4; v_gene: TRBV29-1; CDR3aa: CSVNRGTGPNEKLFF; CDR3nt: TGCAGCGTTAACAGGGGGACAGGGCCTAATGAAAAACTGTTTTTT